Each of the 17 T cell receptor beta chains below was sequenced from the same sample in a study of blood T cell repertoires in COVID-19. Sequencing was performed with immunoSEQ multiplex PCR; in TCRdb, only in-frame clones are kept and a portion is missing. The sample lists some 350,000 clones, approximately 87% occurring once. The specimen sequenced was peripheral blood. Every receptor here comes from a woman aged 45-59 years with COVID-19, enrolled during active disease.

The chain couples TRBV27 to TRBJ1-6; 8 nucleotides agree with TRBD1. V was pared by 6 bases and J by 5 bases, with 9 bases of the junction left unmatched. The CDR3 spans 16 residues. Germline V gene data show CDR1 as MNHEY and CDR2 as SMNVEV (reference sequence). CDR3 bases: TGTGCCAGCAGGAGGGCGACAGGGGCAGATAATTCACCCCTCCACTTT. Its protein product is CASRRATGADNSPLHF.

This clone has a handful of counts. The chain couples TRBV6-5 to TRBJ1-5; D is unresolved. The ends were cut back, 4 bases at V and 4 bases at J, with 5 bases in the middle. CDR3 length equals 12 residues. CDR1 is MNHEY and CDR2 is SVGAGI in the germline V gene. The CDR3 is CASSSGNQPQHF. The DNA of the CDR3 is TGTGCCAGCAGTTCGGGGAATCAGCCCCAGCATTTT.

V gene TRBV3-1 (or the pseudogene TRBV3-2) combines with J gene TRBJ1-3, with no clear D. V lost 4 bases and J 4 bases, leaving 5 bases between the germline ends. The germline gives CDR1 LGHDT, CDR2 YNNKEL (reference sequence). CDR3 length: 12 residues. CDR3 in amino acids: CASSPSGNTIYF. The CDR3 nucleotides are TGTGCCAGCAGCCCGTCCGGAAACACCATATATTTT.

The V gene is TRBV12-3 or TRBV12-4, the J gene TRBJ2-5, with TRBD1 identical over 7 bases. The CDR3 is made up of 13 amino acids. V gave up 6 bases and J gave up 5 bases; unmatched junction bases: 6. The CDR3 is CASRRGTAETQYF. CDR3 DNA sequence: TGTGCCAGCAGAAGAGGGACAGCGGAGACCCAGTACTTC.

This clone was found once. This chain connects TRBV19 to TRBJ1-1, with unresolved D. Germline V gene lookup returns CDR1 LNHDA and CDR2 SQIVND (reference sequence). This CDR3 has 13 residues. Trimming took 6 bases from V and 0 from J, leaving 8 bases between them. The CDR3 nucleotides read TGTGCCAGTAGGGCAGGAATGAACACTGAAGCTTTCTTT. This translates into CASRAGMNTEAFF.

The gene calls are TRBV9 and TRBJ2-4; 11 bases line up with TRBD2. The germline V gene encodes CDR1 SGDLS and CDR2 YYNGEE. V was pared by 0 bases and J by 6 bases, with 14 bases of the junction left unmatched. This CDR3 comprises 19 residues. CDR3 bases: TGTGCCAGCAGCGTAGATGGGCTAGCGGGAGGCCCAACTGCAAACATTCAGTACTTC. Translating gives CASSVDGLAGGPTANIQYF.

As DNA, the CDR3 is TGTGCCAGCAGTGAACTTGTTTATAATGAAAAACTGTTTTTT. This codes for CASSELVYNEKLFF. The rearrangement uses TRBV25-1 and TRBJ1-4; D unresolved. The CDR3 runs 14 residues. Germline lookup yields CDR1 MGHDK and CDR2 SYGVNS. Trimming shortened V by 2 bases and J by 4 bases, and 8 bases separated the two germline ends.

The gene calls are TRBV5-6 and TRBJ1-5; no definite D call. Looked up from germline, CDR1 is SGHDT and CDR2 is YYEEEE. This CDR3 spans 15 amino acids. V was pared by 0 bases and J by 0 bases, with 7 bases between. CDR3 bases: TGTGCCAGCAGCTTGGTACGGGATAGCAATCAGCCCCAGCATTTT. Protein: CASSLVRDSNQPQHF.

V gene TRBV3-1 (or the pseudogene TRBV3-2) combines with J gene TRBJ1-1; D is unresolved. V lost 1 base, J lost 4 bases, and 10 bases lay in between. The CDR3 extends over 14 amino acids. Per the germline V gene, CDR1 is LGHDT and CDR2 is YNNKEL (reference sequence). DNA of the CDR3: TGTGCCAGCAGCCAAGTAGAGTCCCGCACTGAAGCTTTCTTT. As protein: CASSQVESRTEAFF.

Written as DNA, the CDR3 is TGTGCCAGTAGGGCCCTGGGACTAGCGGGAGACAATGAGCAGTTCTTC. It encodes CASRALGLAGDNEQFF. The chain joins TRBV19 to TRBJ2-1; TRBD2 matches at 14 bases. Germline V gene lookup returns CDR1 LNHDA and CDR2 SQIVND (reference sequence). The CDR3 is 16 residues long. V lost 6 bases to trimming and J lost 5 bases; unmatched junction nucleotides: 6.

The V gene is TRBV5-6, the J gene TRBJ1-2; tentatively, D is TRBD1 (6 bases). This CDR3 is 14 amino acids long. CDR1 is SGHDT, CDR2 YYEEEE, per germline. Trimming removed 0 bases from V and 4 bases from J, with 10 bases in between. CDR3 DNA: TGTGCCAGCAGCTTGGCCAGGGGATTCTATGGCTACACCTTC. Translation: CASSLARGFYGYTF.

The V gene is TRBV6-5, the J gene TRBJ1-6; the D gene is possibly TRBD1 (6 bases). V gave up 0 bases and J gave up 9 bases, with 12 bases separating them. The germline CDR1 and CDR2 sequences are MNHEY and SVGAGI. The CDR3 has 15 residues. DNA of the CDR3: TGTGCCAGCAGTTACTCTCCCCAGGGGCTTTCACCCCTCCACTTT. Translation: CASSYSPQGLSPLHF.

The chain employs TRBV7-6 and TRBJ2-7; 9 bases align to TRBD1. This CDR3 has 15 amino acids. Trimming cost V 2 bases and J 7 bases; bases outside gene matches: 9. CDR1 is SGHVS, CDR2 FNYEAQ, per germline. The CDR3 loop is CASSLNTGTGSEQYF. CDR3 DNA: TGTGCCAGCAGCTTAAATACCGGGACAGGGAGTGAGCAGTACTTC.

The CDR3: CAFSGISYNEQFF. The CDR3 DNA reads TGTGCCTTTAGCGGGATTTCCTACAATGAGCAGTTCTTC. This chain links TRBV30 with TRBJ2-1; TRBD2 aligns across 8 bases. The CDR3 consists of 13 residues. Germline V CDR1 and CDR2: GTSNPN, SVGIG (reference sequence). V lost 7 bases to trimming and J lost 1 base; unmatched junction nucleotides: 3. Combining the CDR3 with reference TRBV30 and TRBJ2-1 gives the whole variable domain SQTIHQWPATLVQPVGSPLSLECTVEGTSNPNLYWYRQAAGRGLQLLFYSVGIGQISSEVPQNLSASRPQDRQFILSSKKLLLSDSGFYLCAFSGISYNEQFFGPGTRLTVL.

The sample holds a few counts of this clone. The chain recombines TRBV7-9 with TRBJ2-2, with 11 positions matching TRBD2. Germline V gene data show CDR1 as SEHNR and CDR2 as FQNEAQ (reference sequence). The CDR3 is 17 amino acids. J lost 6 bases, V lost 3 bases, and 9 bases had no gene match. CDR3 coding DNA: TGTGCCAGCAGCTTTTTTACTAGCGGGAGCTTCTCCGGGGAGCTGTTTTTT. Protein: CASSFFTSGSFSGELFF.

The chain joins TRBV28 to TRBJ2-1, with TRBD2 identical over 7 bases. J lost 6 bases, V lost 3 bases, and 5 bases had no gene match. The CDR3 runs to 14 residues. Germline V gives CDR1 MDHEN, CDR2 SYDVKM. This CDR3 is CASSLAGLLNEQFF. CDR3 in DNA: TGTGCCAGCAGTTTGGCGGGACTACTCAATGAGCAGTTCTTC.

This clone was recorded only once. The chain recombines TRBV18 with TRBJ2-7; no clear D gene. Germline CDR1 and CDR2: KGHSH and LQKENI. This CDR3 is built from 14 residues. Trimming stripped 3 bases from V and 5 bases from J, with 14 bases between. DNA of the CDR3: TGTGCCAGCTCACCCTTAGACTCGGAAAACGAGCAGTACTTC. Its translation: CASSPLDSENEQYF.